These T cell receptor beta chains were read from a single sample in a study of blood T cell repertoires in COVID-19. Using immunoSEQ multiplex PCR, the repertoire was profiled, and TCRdb retains in-frame clones only, with some absent. The data show more than 110,000 clones, about three quarters seen once. Sequenced: peripheral blood. The receptor set was obtained from an elderly woman with active or convalescent COVID-19. CDR3s include the opening cysteine and the closing phenylalanine or tryptophan. A D gene is named only where the DNA matches it firmly. The size of a clone is reported for some rows only, either as once, few or many, or as a class for expanded clones.

v_gene	abundance	j_gene	d_gene	CDR3aa	CDR3nt
TRBV30	NA	TRBJ2-1	TRBD2	CAWSVGPGGAYNEQFF	TGTGCCTGGAGTGTAGGTCCCGGGGGGGCTTACAATGAGCAGTTCTTC
TRBV7-2	NA	TRBJ1-1	NA	CASSLSRGAHTEAFF	TGTGCCAGCAGCCTAAGTCGGGGGGCCCACACTGAAGCTTTCTTT
TRBV4-3	NA	TRBJ1-4	NA	CASSQGNVGAWEKLFF	TGCGCCAGCAGCCAGGGAAATGTGGGGGCTTGGGAAAAACTGTTTTTT
TRBV2	NA	TRBJ1-3	NA	CASGSGHGNTIYF	TGTGCCAGCGGCAGCGGCCATGGAAACACCATATATTTT
TRBV5-1	NA	TRBJ2-1	NA	CASSLSAGGIKSSYNEQFF	TGCGCCAGCAGCTTGTCGGCAGGGGGGATCAAAAGCTCCTACAATGAGCAGTTCTTC
TRBV5-6	few	TRBJ1-5	NA	CASSFGQGNQPQHF	TGTGCCAGCAGCTTTGGGCAGGGCAATCAGCCCCAGCATTTT
TRBV6-6	NA	TRBJ2-2	NA	CASGSDTGELFF	TGTGCCAGCGGTTCTGACACCGGGGAGCTGTTTTTT
TRBV6-5	NA	TRBJ2-2	NA	CASSYSQGINTGELFF	TGTGCCAGCAGTTACTCGCAGGGGATTAACACCGGGGAGCTGTTTTTT
TRBV28	NA	TRBJ1-4	NA	CASSLLKAGEKLFF	TGTGCCAGCAGCCTACTAAAGGCGGGGGAAAAACTGTTTTTT
TRBV18	NA	TRBJ2-2	NA	CASSQDRTNTGELFF	TGTGCCAGCTCCCAAGACAGAACGAACACCGGGGAGCTGTTTTTT
TRBV30	once	TRBJ1-3	TRBD1	CAWIRDRSASGNTIYF	TGTGCCTGGATCCGGGACAGGTCAGCCTCTGGAAACACCATATATTTT
TRBV6-5	NA	TRBJ1-2	NA	CASNRGTNYGYTF	TGTGCCAGCAATCGGGGTACTAACTATGGCTACACCTTC
TRBV19	NA	TRBJ1-2	TRBD1	CASKSGTGGLANYGYTF	TGTGCCAGTAAATCCGGGACAGGGGGCCTCGCTAACTATGGCTACACCTTC
TRBV18	NA	TRBJ1-6	NA	CASSDRNSPLHF	TGTGCCAGCTCAGACAGAAATTCACCCCTCCACTTT
TRBV28	NA	TRBJ1-3	NA	CASSQWGNTIYF	TGTGCCAGCAGTCAGTGGGGAAACACCATATATTTT
TRBV19	NA	TRBJ2-2	TRBD2	CASSPYSGANTGELFF	TGTGCCAGTAGTCCATATAGCGGGGCGAACACCGGGGAGCTGTTTTTT
TRBV11-3	NA	TRBJ2-3	TRBD2	CASSPTSGIRTDTQYF	TGTGCCAGCAGCCCGACTAGCGGAATCCGCACAGATACGCAGTATTTT
TRBV6-1	NA	TRBJ1-2	TRBD1	CASSEALWTGMEDYTF	TGTGCCAGCAGTGAAGCCCTCTGGACAGGGATGGAAGACTACACCTTC
TRBV5-8	NA	TRBJ1-5	NA	CASSLGQGRNQPQHF	TGTGCCAGCAGCTTGGGTCAGGGGAGAAATCAGCCCCAGCATTTT
TRBV3-1/TRBV3-2	NA	TRBJ1-5	NA	CASSQDWASNQPQHF	TGTGCCAGCAGCCAAGATTGGGCAAGCAATCAGCCCCAGCATTTT
TRBV6-2/TRBV6-3	NA	TRBJ2-1	TRBD2	CASSSEGQGLAGKQFF	TGTGCCAGCAGTTCGGAGGGGCAGGGACTAGCGGGGAAGCAGTTCTTC
TRBV4-1	NA	TRBJ1-6	TRBD1	CASSQDLGNRGRHSPLHF	TGCGCCAGCAGCCAAGACTTGGGAAACAGGGGCCGACATTCACCCCTCCACTTT
TRBV5-5	NA	TRBJ1-2	NA	CASSLTPQGPYYGYTF	TGTGCCAGCAGCTTGACCCCTCAGGGCCCCTACTATGGCTACACCTTC
TRBV13	NA	TRBJ2-1	TRBD2	CASRRKGLAGGGPGNEQFF	TGTGCCAGCAGGCGGAAGGGACTAGCGGGGGGCGGTCCGGGCAATGAGCAGTTCTTC
TRBV18	NA	TRBJ1-5	NA	CASSTTRNQPQHF	TGTGCCAGCTCCACGACACGGAATCAGCCCCAGCATTTT
TRBV19	NA	TRBJ1-1	TRBD1	CASSTNTGGIEAFF	TGTGCCAGTAGTACCAATACAGGGGGCATTGAAGCTTTCTTT
TRBV5-1	NA	TRBJ1-6	NA	CASSRGGGASTSSYNSPLHF	TGCGCCAGCAGCCGCGGGGGAGGGGCGTCAACAAGCTCCTATAATTCACCCCTCCACTTT
TRBV6-1	once	TRBJ1-2	NA	CASSEGPGSNYGYTF	TGTGCCAGCAGTGAAGGGCCAGGATCTAACTATGGCTACACCTTC
TRBV15	NA	TRBJ2-3	NA	CATSRAGESTDTQYF	TGTGCCACCAGCAGAGCAGGGGAAAGCACAGATACGCAGTATTTT
TRBV19	NA	TRBJ2-4	NA	CASSSPGQAKNIQYF	TGTGCCAGTAGTTCCCCTGGCCAGGCCAAAAACATTCAGTACTTC
TRBV6-5	once	TRBJ1-4	NA	CASSRSELGEKLFF	TGTGCCAGCAGCCGGTCGGAGCTTGGGGAAAAACTGTTTTTT
TRBV5-1	NA	TRBJ1-6	NA	CASSLKGVSSPLHF	TGCGCCAGCAGCTTGAAGGGGGTGAGTTCACCCCTCCACTTT
TRBV2	NA	TRBJ2-7	TRBD1	CASSNELGTGVFYEQYF	TGTGCCAGCAGTAACGAACTCGGGACAGGGGTCTTCTACGAGCAGTACTTC
TRBV27	NA	TRBJ1-5	TRBD1	CASSAGGWQPQHF	TGTGCCAGCAGCGCAGGGGGCTGGCAGCCCCAGCATTTT
TRBV5-6	NA	TRBJ2-5	TRBD2	CASSLEPAGGHWPPETQYF	TGTGCCAGCAGCTTGGAACCAGCGGGGGGACACTGGCCGCCAGAGACCCAGTACTTC
TRBV19	NA	TRBJ1-2	TRBD1	CASSPTGAYGYTF	TGTGCCAGTAGCCCGACAGGGGCCTATGGCTACACCTTC
TRBV7-2	NA	TRBJ1-3	NA	CASSPGGRAGNTIYF	TGTGCCAGCAGCCCCGGCGGGAGGGCCGGAAACACCATATATTTT
TRBV6-5	NA	TRBJ2-3	TRBD2	CASSQLAGGPTAQYF	TGTGCCAGCAGCCAGCTAGCGGGGGGGCCGACCGCGCAGTATTTT
TRBV30	NA	TRBJ1-1	NA	CAFGGTEAFF	TGTGCCTTCGGGGGCACTGAAGCTTTCTTT
TRBV19	NA	TRBJ2-4	NA	CASKLLHNRENIQYF	TGTGCCAGTAAACTCTTACACAACAGGGAAAACATTCAGTACTTC
TRBV6-5	many	TRBJ1-6	TRBD1	CASTLGGQRNSPLHF	TGTGCCAGCACCCTAGGGGGACAGAGAAATTCACCCCTCCACTTT
TRBV11-2	NA	TRBJ1-1	NA	CASSSGFAAEAFF	TGTGCCAGCAGCTCAGGGTTTGCGGCTGAAGCTTTCTTT